Sequencing of this T cell receptor (beta chain) was carried out in a study of blood T cell repertoires in COVID-19. Study in general: Both acute and convalescent COVID-19 samples were obtained from the United States, Italy and Spain. PBMCs, B-cell-depleted T cells, or T cells were the source of the cDNA or gDNA that made up the material.

In the study's own analysis: Reference gene primer amplification gave estimated nucleated cell counts. Some clones are missing from TCRdb's copy, which holds only in-frame ones; the method was immunoSEQ multiplex PCR. V, J and clone size were drawn from that table, and D and trimming were deduced from the DNA. The table includes under 150,000 clones, around 84% detected once. This clone was picked up one time. Cohorts were determined from participant-reported clinical history. V was shortened by 8 bases and J by 0 bases, with 7 bases between the two germline ends. CDR1 is WSHSY, CDR2 SAAADI, per germline. This CDR3 is built from 12 residues.

J is TRBJ1-1 and V is TRBV10-2; D gene uncertain. The clonotype was recovered from a man in his forties with acute COVID-19. Sequencing was done on a sample of PBMCs or T cells enriched from blood (not recorded which). The CDR3 sequence: CASSRMNTEAFF. The CDR3 region has the DNA TGCGCCAGCTCTCGTATGAACACTGAAGCTTTCTTT.